This paragraph reports one TCR beta chain. What it recognizes is unknown. Germline assignment: CDR1 MDHEN and CDR2 SYDVKM. The CDR3 sequence is 13 residues long. V lost 7 bases, J lost 0 bases, and 9 bases lay in between. This entry is derived from a study of cytomegalovirus exposure and HLA in healthy donors. The wider study: About 200 million T cells yielded roughly 120 million unique TCR beta sequences, as an earlier analysis found. Unique TCRs from HLA-typed donors, about 85 million of them, were held in an early data release.

Vbeta (60) and Jbeta (13) primers were used in the PCR. The assay was immunoSEQ multiplex PCR, and TCRdb's table has in-frame clones only and misses some. Of some 270,000 clones listed, about nine tenths are singletons. Study observations and caveats: Owing to their indistinguishability, certain V segments, notably TRBV6-2 and TRBV6-3, were excluded. Later analysis revealed greater clonal expansion in HLA-associated TCR beta chains than in equally common others.

This rearrangement joins TRBV28 to TRBJ1-1; D gene ambiguous. This sequence originates from a girl aged 2 to 10 in good health and CMV-seronegative. Input material: PBMCs. The CDR3 loop reads CASIGGMNTEAFF. For the CDR3, the DNA is TGTGCCAGCATCGGAGGGATGAACACTGAAGCTTTCTTT. Using reference TRBV28 and TRBJ1-1 for the parts outside the CDR3, the full variable domain is DVKVTQSSRYLVKRTGEKVFLECVQDMDHENMFWYRQDPGLGLRLIYFSYDVKMKEKGDIPEGYSVSREKKERFSLILESASTNQTSMYLCASIGGMNTEAFFGQGTRLTVV.